This passage covers 28 T cell receptor beta chains from one sample sequenced in a study of blood T cell repertoires in COVID-19 (dated by TCRdb to 2018 to 2021). The library relied on the immunoSEQ multiplex PCR assay. TCRdb mirrors the immuneACCESS table, restricted to in-frame sequences. Some clones are absent from its copies; in checked studies, under half trace to an unresolved V gene, and the reason for the others is unknown. Within this sample are 80,000 to 90,000 clones, with 70% to 90% of them counted one time only. In total, the top ten clones hold roughly 15% of the sample. Sequencing used peripheral blood. All receptors derive from a woman aged 70 to 79 with acute or convalescent COVID-19.

The chain links TRBV7-9 to TRBJ1-2; tentative D call: TRBD1 (5 bases). V lost 5 bases and J lost 6, with 13 bases in between. Germline CDR1 is SEHNR and CDR2 is FQNEAQ (reference sequence). This CDR3 region has 13 residues. The CDR3 reads CASSRSGGDGYTF. The CDR3, as DNA: TGTGCCAGCAGCCGGAGCGGGGGAGATGGCTACACCTTC.

This clone was found once. CDR3 nucleotide sequence: TGTGCCAGCAGCTTGAAGGGACAGGAGACCTACGAGCAGTACGTC. It specifies CASSLKGQETYEQYV. The gene calls are TRBV5-6 and TRBJ2-7; 8 bases are shared with TRBD1. The CDR3 loop spans 15 amino acids. Trimming removed 1 base from V and 2 bases from J; junction bases left unmatched: 5. Germline-derived CDR1 and CDR2 are SGHDT and YYEEEE.

The chain is built from TRBV5-1 and TRBJ2-5, with D possibly TRBD1 on 5 matching bases. V lost 7 bases and J 5 bases, leaving 9 bases between the germline ends. Per the germline V gene, CDR1 is SGHRS and CDR2 is YFSETQ. The CDR3 runs to 11 residues. CDR3 DNA: TGCGCCAGCGGGCCAGGGGAGACCCAGTACTTC. This encodes CASGPGETQYF.

The J gene is TRBJ1-1, the V gene TRBV25-1; D gene unclear. Germline V CDR1 and CDR2: MGHDK, SYGVNS. This CDR3 has 12 residues. With 8 bases removed from V and 1 base from J, the gap between germline ends came to 8 bases. The CDR3 DNA follows: TGTGCCAGCGACACACAGAACACTGAAGCTTTCTTT. It is translated as CASDTQNTEAFF.

This chain links TRBV28 with TRBJ1-2; 8 positions agree with TRBD1. Germline V gene lookup returns CDR1 MDHEN and CDR2 SYDVKM. The ends lost 6 bases at V and 4 bases at J; junction bases unmatched: 7. CDR3 length: 14 amino acids. The chain's CDR3 is CASRTSGGGYGYTF. As DNA, the CDR3 is TGTGCCAGCAGAACCTCAGGGGGCGGCTATGGCTACACCTTC.

This clone was observed a few times. This chain uses TRBV6-5 with TRBJ1-5, with D uncertain. The germline CDR1 and CDR2 sequences are MNHEY and SVGAGI. Between the trimmed V and J ends, which lost 0 bases and 4 bases, there was a span of 4 bases. This CDR3 has 13 amino acids. CDR3 nucleotide sequence: TGTGCCAGCAGTTACTCCCCAAATCAGCCCCAGCATTTT. Amino acids: CASSYSPNQPQHF.

This chain uses TRBV2 with TRBJ2-3; TRBD1 matches 11 bases. V trimming: 9 bases; J trimming: 8 bases; junction bases outside the gene matches: 4. Per germline, CDR1 SNHLY and CDR2 FYNNEI. The CDR3 runs 12 residues. CDR3 loop: CASGQGAGTQYF. CDR3 in DNA: TGTGCCAGTGGACAGGGGGCCGGTACGCAGTATTTT.

This chain joins TRBV11-2 and TRBJ2-2; 7 bases agree with TRBD2. Trimming took 5 bases from V and 5 from J; bases not matched to a gene: 2. Germline lookup yields CDR1 SGHAT and CDR2 FQNNGV. The CDR3 is made up of 13 amino acids. CDR3 DNA sequence: TGTGCCAGCAGCCTGGGAGGGACCGGGGAGCTGTTTTTT. It encodes CASSLGGTGELFF.

This clone has only a few counts. The rearrangement uses TRBV11-3 and TRBJ1-2; 7 nucleotides line up with TRBD1. The germline V gene has CDR1 SGHNT and CDR2 YENEEA. CDR3 size: 15 residues. J lost 3 bases, V lost 0 bases, and 4 bases had no gene match. The CDR3 region is CASSLDPRGDYGYTF. DNA of the CDR3: TGTGCCAGCAGCTTAGATCCCAGGGGGGACTATGGCTACACCTTC.

V gene TRBV6-1 combines with J gene TRBJ2-7, with D maybe TRBD2 (5 bases). Germline V CDR1 and CDR2: MNHNS, SASEGT. The V end was cut by 4 bases, the J end by 3 bases, with 22 bases between. There are 17 residues in the CDR3. CDR3 sequence: CASSGVSEWKRYYEQYV. CDR3 bases: TGTGCCAGCAGTGGGGTCTCGGAGTGGAAGCGGTACTACGAGCAGTACGTC.

The chain carries TRBV10-3 and TRBJ1-5; D unclear. Germline lookup yields CDR1 ENHRY and CDR2 SYGVKD. This CDR3 has 18 amino acids. V was trimmed by 4 bases and J by 1 base, leaving 20 bases between them. The CDR3 DNA is TGTGCCATCAGTGCCGTAAAGGGTACGGAGGCGAGCAATCAGCCCCAGCATTTT. It codes for CAISAVKGTEASNQPQHF.

The chain combines TRBV24-1 with TRBJ1-4; TRBD1 matches 7 bases. Germline CDR1 and CDR2: KGHDR and SFDVKD. Germline trimming cut 10 bases from V and 8 bases from J; bases unmatched to any gene: 15. This CDR3 comprises 15 residues. CDR3 sequence: CATSQPTGENEKLFF. As DNA, the CDR3 is TGTGCCACATCGCAACCTACAGGGGAAAACGAAAAACTGTTTTTT.

The genes are TRBV12-5 and TRBJ2-1, with 15 bases aligning to TRBD2. Germline trimming cut 6 bases from V and 1 base from J; bases unmatched to any gene: 16. The CDR3 is made up of 21 amino acids. From germline, CDR1 is LGHNT and CDR2 FRNRAP. The DNA of the CDR3 is TGTGCTAGTGGCCGCGAATTAGGACTAGCGGGAGGGGTGAGGTCCTACAATGAGCAGTTCTTC. Its translation is CASGRELGLAGGVRSYNEQFF.

This clone was recorded a few times. The genes are TRBV27 and TRBJ1-4; 7 bases fit TRBD1. The CDR3 has 14 residues. CDR1 and CDR2 (germline): MNHEY, SMNVEV (reference sequence). V gave up 2 bases and J gave up 8 bases; unmatched junction bases: 5. CDR3 DNA: TGTGCCAGCAGTTTAACAGGGGCTTGGGAAAAACTGTTTTTT. Its protein is CASSLTGAWEKLFF. Looking up the rest from reference TRBV27 and TRBJ1-4 gives the full variable domain: EAQVTQNPRYLITVTGKKLTVTCSQNMNHEYMSWYRQDPGLGLRQIYYSMNVEVTDKGDVPEGYKVSRKEKRNFPLILESPSPNQTSLYFCASSLTGAWEKLFFGSGTQLSVL.

The V and J genes are TRBV11-2 and TRBJ1-2, with D uncertain. V was shortened by 3 bases and J by 7 bases, with 6 bases between the two germline ends. The CDR3 covers 11 residues. Germline CDR1 and CDR2: SGHAT and FQNNGV. The CDR3 protein is CASSLRGGYTF. The CDR3 bases are TGTGCCAGCAGCTTGCGCGGTGGCTACACCTTC.

The genes are TRBV6-1 and TRBJ2-4; D gene ambiguous. Germline lookup yields CDR1 MNHNS and CDR2 SASEGT. The CDR3 covers 13 residues. Trimming cost V 1 base and J 3 bases, with 4 bases left between them. CDR3 nucleotide sequence: TGTGCCAGCAGTGAAGACTACAAAAACATTCAGTACTTC. Translated: CASSEDYKNIQYF.

This clone was picked up one time. V and J are TRBV27 and TRBJ1-4; D may be TRBD1 (5 bases). The CDR3 is made up of 13 amino acids. Deletions cut 11 bases from V and 7 bases from J, with 17 bases between. Germline CDR1 reads MNHEY; CDR2 reads SMNVEV (reference sequence). CDR3 in amino acids: CARLYWTLEKLFF. The CDR3 DNA reads TGTGCCCGTTTATATTGGACACTTGAAAAACTGTTTTTT.

The CDR3 region has the DNA TGTGCCATCAGTGCAGGCAGCGGAGACACAGATACGCAGTATTTT. This translates into CAISAGSGDTDTQYF. The V and J genes are TRBV10-3 and TRBJ2-3; perhaps TRBD2 as D (5 bases). Trimming stripped 4 bases from V and 2 bases from J, with 13 bases between. This CDR3 contains 15 residues. From germline, CDR1 is ENHRY and CDR2 SYGVKD.

The chain combines TRBV27 with TRBJ2-7; TRBD1 agrees at 8 bases. Germline V gene sequence: CDR1 MNHEY, CDR2 SMNVEV (reference sequence). The J segment lost 5 bases and the V segment lost 5 bases, leaving 5 bases of the junction unmatched. The CDR3 length is 13 residues. The DNA of the CDR3 is TGTGCCAGCAGTAAACAGGGGGACCACGAGCAGTACGTC. Residues: CASSKQGDHEQYV.

This sequence joins TRBV6-1 and TRBJ2-7, with 8 bases that match TRBD1. Looked up from germline, CDR1 is MNHNS and CDR2 is SASEGT. V shed 3 bases and J 4 bases; nucleotides not matched to a gene: 5. The CDR3 loop spans 14 amino acids. In DNA form, the CDR3 reads TGTGCCAGCAGTGATGACAGGGGAAATTACGAGCAGTACGTC. It is translated as CASSDDRGNYEQYV.

This clone was seen just once. The chain is built from TRBV2 and TRBJ1-1; the D is unclear. CDR1 and CDR2 from the germline V gene are SNHLY and FYNNEI. V lost 4 bases and J lost 1, with 16 bases in between. The CDR3 contains 16 residues. The CDR3 here is CASSAGIIAGNTEAFF. Here the CDR3 DNA reads TGTGCCAGCAGTGCGGGAATCATAGCTGGGAACACTGAAGCTTTCTTT.

The chain combines TRBV27 with TRBJ2-1; 7 positions agree with TRBD2. Germline lookup yields CDR1 MNHEY and CDR2 SMNVEV (reference sequence). This CDR3 is built from 16 residues. The V gene end was trimmed by 1 base and the J gene end by 0 bases; junction bases not matched to a gene: 3. CDR3 sequence reads: CASSLWGGSSYNEQFF. The CDR3 coding sequence is TGTGCCAGCAGTTTATGGGGCGGGAGCTCCTACAATGAGCAGTTCTTC.

The chain combines TRBV5-1 with TRBJ1-1; tentatively, D is TRBD1 (5 bases). V lost 0 bases to trimming and J lost 3 bases, with 18 bases between them. Germline V CDR1 and CDR2: SGHRS, YFSETQ. The CDR3 extends over 17 amino acids. The CDR3 DNA reads as TGCGCCAGCAGCTTGGGGGCAGGGTATCGGGTAGACACTGAAGCTTTCTTT. This encodes CASSLGAGYRVDTEAFF.

The chain combines TRBV7-9 with TRBJ2-7; D unclear. The CDR3 covers 13 residues. Per germline, CDR1 SEHNR and CDR2 FQNEAQ (reference sequence). V shed 5 bases and J shed 0 bases, with 8 bases lying between them. CDR3 sequence: CASSLTSSYEQYV. The CDR3 nucleotides read TGTGCCAGCAGCCTGACAAGCTCCTACGAGCAGTACGTC.

The sample holds one count of this clone. In nucleotides, the CDR3 is TGTGCCAGTAGCCCTTTCGGACAGGGAGGCTATGGCTACACCTTC. Its protein is CASSPFGQGGYGYTF. V and J are TRBV19 and TRBJ1-2; 8 bases are shared with TRBD1. V gave up 6 bases and J gave up 4 bases; unmatched junction bases: 10. Germline lookup yields CDR1 LNHDA and CDR2 SQIVND (reference sequence). This CDR3 is built from 15 residues.

This chain joins TRBV13 and TRBJ2-1; 10 nucleotides line up with TRBD2. This CDR3 has 16 amino acids. V shed 4 bases, J shed 9 bases, and the junction held 12 bases outside the gene matches. In germline, CDR1 is PRHDT, CDR2 FYEKMQ (reference sequence). The CDR3 sequence is CASSSEREGRGGEQFF. CDR3 DNA: TGTGCCAGCAGCTCCGAGCGGGAGGGCCGGGGTGGTGAGCAGTTCTTC.

CDR3 DNA sequence: TGCAGCACTCCCGTGGGGGCAGGATCAACCGGGGAGCTGTTTTTT. It codes for CSTPVGAGSTGELFF. V gene TRBV29-1 combines with J gene TRBJ2-2; tentatively, D is TRBD1 (6 bases). This CDR3 region has 15 residues. Germline V gene sequence: CDR1 SQVTM, CDR2 ANQGSEA. V lost 8 bases to trimming and J lost 5 bases, with 21 bases between them.

The V gene is TRBV19, the J gene TRBJ2-1; 8 bases are a match to TRBD2. This CDR3 has 13 amino acids. Germline loops: CDR1 LNHDA, CDR2 SQIVND (reference sequence). Unmatched junction bases numbered 6, after V lost 7 bases and J lost 7 bases. In DNA form, the CDR3 reads TGTGCCAGTATGGTCGGGGGGGCTAATGAGCAGTTCTTC. It is translated as CASMVGGANEQFF.